A single T cell receptor beta chain is shown here with its context. The antigen this receptor binds is unknown. No much larger clone exists at a distance of one base, and base qualities are not known. For sequencing of the TCRbeta CDR3 region, genomic DNA was extracted from the sorted cells. The immunoSEQ Assay was used to sequence the TCRbeta CDR3 regions. Held by TCRdb, this immuneACCESS table contains in-frame sequences only and omits some clones. Under half of the omission traces to an unresolved V gene where checked; the cause of the rest is unknown. The sample profile shows around 46,000 clones; over 60% of them were found once. Jointly, the top ten make up about 2.7% of the sample. These data originate in a study of OX40 agonist ivuxolimab in advanced cancers. In terms of the full investigation: The costimulatory receptor OX40 (CD134) was targeted by ivuxolimab, a fully human IgG2 agonistic monoclonal antibody. Three dose-escalation patients achieved partial responses, one with hepatocellular carcinoma and two with cutaneous melanoma. Intravenous ivuxolimab was administered to patients every 2 weeks at six dose levels: 0.01, 0.1, 0.3, 1.5, 3 and 10 mg/kg. Of the approximately 50 dose-escalation patients, hepatocellular carcinoma was present in approximately 20, melanoma in roughly 15, renal cell carcinoma in 9 and head and neck cancer in 9. Prior anti-PD-1, anti-PD-L1 or anti-CTLA-4 therapy was permitted, and checkpoint inhibitors had been received by approximately 39% of dose-escalation patients. Peripheral TCRbeta sequencing aimed to test whether ivuxolimab altered TCR sequence diversity and caused clonal T-cell expansion. The dose-escalation cohort was about 83% male with a mean age of about 54 years, ranging from roughly 20 to 80. The monotherapy dose-escalation portion (N of about 52 patients) of the phase I ivuxolimab trial is reported in the paper. The research as a whole found: In the 0.1-3.0 mg/kg groups, partial responders had among the lowest normalized peripheral clonal expansion, particularly in CD8+ T cells. The antigen specificity of the peripheral T cells that underwent clonal expansion was not determined. Clonal expansion of both CD4+ and CD8+ blood T cells was observed from baseline to week 6 at doses 0.1 to 3.0 mg/kg. On average, CD8+ T cells showed more expanded clones than CD4+ T cells after ivuxolimab. Low levels of normalized T-cell clonal expansion were also seen in some patients who did not respond.

V is pared back by 5 bases and J by 7 bases, with 12 bases lying between the germline termini. According to the germline V gene, CDR1 reads LGHNA and CDR2 reads YNFKEQ. There are 12 amino acids in the CDR3, from cysteine to phenylalanine inclusive. Of all the DNA, just the CDR3 is kept, 36 bases in frame from base 1. Patients with autoimmune disease history or receiving systemic immunosuppression were excluded from the trial. Peripheral blood for TCR sequencing was collected from all dose cohorts at baseline, on cycle 4 day 1, and on cycle 7 day 1. The samples were taken from a phase I, first-in-human, multicenter, open-label dose-escalation trial of ivuxolimab. Adults with locally advanced or metastatic melanoma, renal cell, hepatocellular, or head and neck squamous cell carcinoma were enrolled in the trial. CD4+ and CD8+ T cells were sorted separately from peripheral blood before TCR sequencing.

The sample in question was CD4+ or CD8+ T cells sorted from blood, obtained in a trial of the OX40 agonist ivuxolimab. The receptor was isolated from an adult with an advanced solid tumor such as melanoma, head and neck, liver or kidney cancer. The sequence is built from TRBV4-2 and TRBJ2-7; too little of a D gene remains to name it. The DNA reads as follows: TGTGCCAGCAGCGACGGGCTCTTTGAGCAGTACTTC. This sequence encodes CASSDGLFEQYF.